The source of this T cell receptor (beta chain) is a study of CD8 T cells in ankylosing spondylitis. The study, taken as a whole, reports: Several of the motif variants were reported before in synovial fluid and blood from reactive arthritis. Disease-linked clones were CD8+ and relatively rare in peripheral blood. For ankylosing spondylitis blood, a TCR beta motif of under ten highly homologous variants appeared characteristic.

5'-RACE, quantitative and with molecular barcodes, yielded the TCR beta libraries. TCRdb ran MiXCR on the 5' RACE reads and lists one entry per CDR3 protein. Of approximately 520,000 distinct CDR3 sequences in the sample, approximately 5% were seen once. The CDR3 spans 15 residues. V lost 5 bases, J lost 6 bases, and 23 bases lay in between. CDR1 and CDR2 (germline): DFQATT, SNEGSKA (reference sequence). Of note for this clonotype: Its specificity is unknown.

Sample: blood, either unsorted or a sorted T cell fraction (not recorded which). The source of this sequence is a male donor with ankylosing spondylitis. The rearrangement links TRBV20-1 to TRBJ2-7; maybe TRBD1 (6 bases). CDR3 bases: TGCAGTGCTTCCTCCCCAGCCAGGGGCACGGGCGAGCAGTACTTC. It encodes CSASSPARGTGEQYF.